This TCR beta chain was identified during a study of T-cell reconstitution after alpha-beta-depleted transplantation in children. Trimming shortened V by 1 base and J by 3 bases, and 7 bases separated the two germline ends. The germline V gene has CDR1 MNHEY and CDR2 SVGAGI. The CDR3 is made up of 14 amino acids. As it was prepared, the TCRbeta library received unique molecular identifiers. A single record per CDR3 protein comes from TCRdb applying MiXCR to the PCR reads. Counted here are 230,000 or so distinct CDR3 sequences, about 12% occurring once; the ten biggest clones make up 2% to 3%. This clonotype was seen ten or more times.

The TCR comes from a human donor who donated a stem cell graft to a child with acute lymphoblastic leukemia. The chain carries TRBV6-5 and TRBJ2-1, with D possibly TRBD1 on 6 matching bases. The sequenced sample was PBMCs from the stem cell graft donor, obtained from the stem cell graft. CDR3 bases: TGTGCCAGCAGTTACTTGGACAGCTACAATGAGCAGTTCTTC. It encodes CASSYLDSYNEQFF.